The 20 T cell receptor beta chains in this list originate from one sample, sequenced in a study of T cell changes during pregnancy in multiple sclerosis. Produced via immunoSEQ multiplex PCR; TCRdb's table is partial and in-frame only. In the table there are approximately 73,000 clones, around nine tenths of which are singletons. The sample in question was CD4+ T cells from peripheral blood mononuclear cells, obtained before pregnancy. Every receptor here comes from a female donor with multiple sclerosis, enrolled in a pregnancy study.

The chain uses TRBV6-5 and TRBJ1-1; no firm D call. CDR3 length equals 16 residues. Deletions cut 0 bases from V and 0 bases from J, with 11 bases between. CDR1 and CDR2 from the germline V gene are MNHEY and SVGAGI. CDR3 loop: CASSYSTLLVNTEAFF. In nucleotides, the CDR3 is TGTGCCAGCAGTTACTCGACTCTCCTGGTGAACACTGAAGCTTTCTTT.

The gene calls are TRBV4-2 and TRBJ2-1; 10 bases fit TRBD2. The germline CDR1 and CDR2 sequences are LGHNA and YNFKEQ. V lost 0 bases and J lost 5; bases outside the gene matches: 1. This CDR3 comprises 15 residues. CDR3 sequence: CASSQEGTSDNEQFF. In DNA, the CDR3 is TGTGCCAGCAGCCAAGAGGGGACTAGCGACAATGAGCAGTTCTTC.

This clone was detected once. The gene calls are TRBV2 and TRBJ2-1, with 13 bases fitting TRBD2. The CDR3 is made up of 16 amino acids. With V trimmed by 6 bases and J by 2 bases, 4 bases remained unmatched. Germline V gives CDR1 SNHLY, CDR2 FYNNEI. The DNA of the CDR3 is TGTGCCAGCAGCCTGGGACTAGCGGGAACCTACAATGAGCAGTTCTTC. Residues: CASSLGLAGTYNEQFF.

This clone was counted between two and nine times. The chain links TRBV6-5 to TRBJ1-5, with TRBD1 matching over 8 bases. The CDR3 extends over 13 amino acids. J gave up 3 bases and V 7 bases, and 2 bases lay outside the gene matches. Germline lookup yields CDR1 MNHEY and CDR2 SVGAGI. DNA for the CDR3: TGTGCCAGCACCAGGGGGCCCAATCAGCCCCAGCATTTT. It is translated as CASTRGPNQPQHF.

This rearrangement joins TRBV20-1 to TRBJ2-5; D is uncertain. CDR1 is DFQATT, CDR2 SNEGSKA, per germline (reference sequence). The ends were cut back, 5 bases at V and 0 bases at J, with 4 bases in the middle. The CDR3 has 11 amino acids. This chain's CDR3 is CSAQYQETQYF. The CDR3 DNA follows: TGCAGTGCTCAGTACCAAGAGACCCAGTACTTC.

The table lists this clone with a few counts. V gene TRBV14 combines with J gene TRBJ1-3, with D uncertain. V dropped 1 base and J dropped 1 base, with 11 bases sitting between them. Germline CDR1 reads SGHDN; CDR2 reads FVKESK. The CDR3 is made up of 16 amino acids. The CDR3 loop is CASSQALARSGNTIYF. In nucleotides, the CDR3 is TGTGCCAGCAGCCAAGCCCTGGCCAGATCTGGAAACACCATATATTTT. Supplemented by reference TRBV14 and TRBJ1-3, the full variable domain reads EAGVTQFPSHSVIEKGQTVTLRCDPISGHDNLYWYRRVMGKEIKFLLHFVKESKQDESGMPNNRFLAERTGGTYSTLKVQPAELEDSGVYFCASSQALARSGNTIYFGEGSWLTVV.

This chain connects TRBV6-1 to TRBJ2-1; D is possibly TRBD1 (6 bases). The V end was cut by 6 bases, the J end by 10 bases, with 13 bases between. Germline CDR1 reads MNHNS; CDR2 reads SASEGT. This CDR3 region has 12 residues. The CDR3 here is CASRARGWEQFF. CDR3 DNA sequence: TGTGCCAGCAGAGCCAGGGGATGGGAGCAGTTCTTC.

The V call is TRBV19, the J call TRBJ2-7; TRBD2 is a possible D gene (6 bases). Germline assignment: CDR1 LNHDA and CDR2 SQIVND (reference sequence). The CDR3 spans 14 residues. V lost 3 bases and J lost 3, with 12 bases in between. CDR3 region: CASSITTSFYEQYF. In DNA, the CDR3 is TGTGCCAGTAGTATCACTACTAGCTTCTACGAGCAGTACTTC.

V is TRBV6-6 and J is TRBJ2-5; 13 positions match TRBD2. Germline V lookup: CDR1 MNHNY, CDR2 SVGAGI (reference sequence). The CDR3 loop spans 15 amino acids. Trimming cost V 6 bases and J 2 bases; bases outside gene matches: 3. CDR3 sequence reads: CASSPGLAGQETQYF. For the CDR3, the DNA is TGTGCCAGCAGCCCGGGACTAGCGGGGCAAGAGACCCAGTACTTC.

The rearrangement joins TRBV6-1 to TRBJ1-1, with TRBD1 matching over 7 bases. CDR1 is MNHNS and CDR2 is SASEGT in the germline V gene. The trim removed 3 bases at V and 3 bases at J, leaving 22 bases unmatched. The CDR3 is 20 residues long. The CDR3 region has the DNA TGTGCCAGCAGTGAGCTGGACAGGAGGTTCATCCTCTACCCGGACACTGAAGCTTTCTTT. Translated: CASSELDRRFILYPDTEAFF.

The V gene is TRBV18, the J gene TRBJ2-7; unclear D gene. Trimming stripped 2 bases from V and 1 base from J, with 9 bases between. The V gene's germline CDR1 is KGHSH and CDR2 LQKENI. The CDR3 runs to 14 residues. CDR3 region: CASSPAQKSYEQYF. CDR3 coding DNA: TGTGCCAGCTCACCAGCACAGAAATCCTACGAGCAGTACTTC.

The V and J genes are TRBV20-1 and TRBJ1-1; D gene unclear. CDR3 size: 11 residues. Between the trimmed V and J ends, which lost 3 bases and 3 bases, there was a span of 5 bases. Germline V lookup: CDR1 DFQATT, CDR2 SNEGSKA (reference sequence). The CDR3 loop reads CSASRDTEAFF. For the CDR3, the DNA is TGCAGTGCTAGCCGGGACACTGAAGCTTTCTTT.

CDR3 residues: CASSQGVHLNTEAFF. The CDR3 region has the DNA TGTGCCAGCAGCCAAGGCGTTCATCTTAACACTGAAGCTTTCTTT. This chain links TRBV14 with TRBJ1-1; D is unresolved. Trimming took off 1 base at V and 2 bases at J, with 11 bases between the two ends. Germline CDR1 is SGHDN and CDR2 is FVKESK. The CDR3 contains 15 residues.

The genes are TRBV5-1 and TRBJ2-7, with TRBD2 matching over 9 bases. CDR1 SGHRS and CDR2 YFSETQ come from the germline V gene. After removal of 0 bases from V and 2 bases from J, the junction contained 12 bases not matched to a gene. The CDR3 runs 18 residues. CDR3 DNA: TGCGCCAGCAGCTTGGCCAGTAGCGGGAGACCGGACGCCTACGAGCAGTACTTC. Translated: CASSLASSGRPDAYEQYF.

The gene calls are TRBV4-2 and TRBJ1-3; 10 bases fit TRBD1. CDR3 length: 18 amino acids. V was pared by 0 bases and J by 8 bases, with 13 bases of the junction left unmatched. Germline CDR1 reads LGHNA; CDR2 reads YNFKEQ. The CDR3 DNA reads as TGTGCCAGCAGCCAAGATCAGGGACAGGGGCGCTATGCGGACACCATATATTTT. Protein: CASSQDQGQGRYADTIYF.

The chain recombines TRBV6-1 with TRBJ1-5, with D maybe TRBD1 (5 bases). Trimming took off 4 bases at V and 5 bases at J, with 12 bases between the two ends. The CDR3 runs to 14 residues. The V gene's germline CDR1 is MNHNS and CDR2 SASEGT. This CDR3 reads CASSGPQDYQPQHF. CDR3 coding DNA: TGTGCCAGCAGTGGTCCACAGGATTATCAGCCCCAGCATTTT.

The rearrangement links TRBV9 to TRBJ2-2, with 12 nucleotides matching TRBD2. This CDR3 has 19 amino acids. J gave up 3 bases and V 4 bases, and 13 bases lay outside the gene matches. Germline V CDR1 and CDR2: SGDLS, YYNGEE. CDR3 protein: CASSKRPGLAGGDTGELFF. The CDR3 nucleotides are TGTGCCAGCAGCAAGCGACCGGGACTAGCGGGTGGGGACACCGGGGAGCTGTTTTTT.

This chain joins TRBV25-1 and TRBJ1-2; 7 bases map to TRBD1. This CDR3 is built from 14 residues. V lost 2 bases, J lost 5 bases, and 5 bases stayed unmatched. The germline V gene has CDR1 MGHDK and CDR2 SYGVNS. The CDR3 here is CASSEPGQSYGYTF. The DNA for the CDR3 is TGTGCCAGCAGTGAACCGGGACAGTCGTATGGCTACACCTTC.

The rearrangement joins TRBV19 to TRBJ1-6; a weak D match, TRBD1 (6 bases). The V and J ends lost 6 bases and 7 bases respectively, with 13 bases between them. From germline, CDR1 is LNHDA and CDR2 SQIVND (reference sequence). This CDR3 contains 14 residues. CDR3 sequence (DNA): TGTGCCAGTAGCCCCCGGGACACCAATTCACCCCTCCACTTT. Residues: CASSPRDTNSPLHF.

The CDR3 sequence: CASSFGTGQETQYF. The CDR3 DNA follows: TGCGCCAGCAGCTTTGGGACAGGGCAAGAGACCCAGTACTTC. The chain couples TRBV5-1 to TRBJ2-5; 9 bases fit TRBD1. The CDR3 extends over 14 amino acids. CDR1 SGHRS and CDR2 YFSETQ come from the germline V gene. V was clipped by 2 bases and J by 2 bases; unmatched bases: 1.